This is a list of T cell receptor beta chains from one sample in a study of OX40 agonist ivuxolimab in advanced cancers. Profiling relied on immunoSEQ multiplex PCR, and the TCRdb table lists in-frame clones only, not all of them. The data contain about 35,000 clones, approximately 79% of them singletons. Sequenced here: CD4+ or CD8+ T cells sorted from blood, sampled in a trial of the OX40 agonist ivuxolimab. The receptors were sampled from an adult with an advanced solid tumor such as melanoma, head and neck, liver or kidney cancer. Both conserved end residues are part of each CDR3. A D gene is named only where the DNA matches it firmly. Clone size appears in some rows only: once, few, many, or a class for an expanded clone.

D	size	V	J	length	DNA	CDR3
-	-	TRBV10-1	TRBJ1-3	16	TGCGCCAGCAGTGAGTCCTACGGATCCTCTGGAAACACCATATATTTT	CASSESYGSSGNTIYF
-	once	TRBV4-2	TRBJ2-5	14	TGTGCCAGCAGCCAAGATCTAGGGTCAGAGACCCAGTACTTC	CASSQDLGSETQYF
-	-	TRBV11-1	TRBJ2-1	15	TGTGCCAGCAGCTTTTATGATGGAGGGGGCAATGAGCAGTTCTTC	CASSFYDGGGNEQFF
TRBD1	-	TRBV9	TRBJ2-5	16	TGTGCCAGCAGCGTAGGAGGGGGACAGAAGGAAGAGACCCAGTACTTC	CASSVGGGQKEETQYF
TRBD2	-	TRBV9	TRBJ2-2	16	TGTGCCAGCAGCGTTAGGACTAGCGGGAACACCGGGGAGCTGTTTTTT	CASSVRTSGNTGELFF
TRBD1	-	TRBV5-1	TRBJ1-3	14	TGCGCCAGCAGCCGGACAGGGGTTGAGAACACCATATATTTT	CASSRTGVENTIYF
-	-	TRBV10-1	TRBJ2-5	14	TGCGCCAGCAGTGAGTCGATCTGGGAAGAGACCCAGTACTTC	CASSESIWEETQYF
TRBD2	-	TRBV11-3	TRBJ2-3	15	TGTGCCAGCAGCTTAGGACTAGCGAGCACAGATACGCAGTATTTT	CASSLGLASTDTQYF
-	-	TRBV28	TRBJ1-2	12	TGTGCCAGCAGCCAAGCTAACTATGGCTACACCTTC	CASSQANYGYTF
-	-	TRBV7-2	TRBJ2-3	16	TGTGCCAGCAGCCTTACGAGCGGAGCGGGCACAGATACGCAGTATTTT	CASSLTSGAGTDTQYF
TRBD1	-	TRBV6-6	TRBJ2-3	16	TGTGCCAGCAGTTATTCCGGGACAGGGGGCGTAGATACGCAGTATTTT	CASSYSGTGGVDTQYF
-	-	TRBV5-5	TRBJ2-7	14	TGTGCCAGCAGGGGGACGGCGAGCTCCTACGAGCAGTACTTC	CASRGTASSYEQYF
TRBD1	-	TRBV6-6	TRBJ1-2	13	TGTGCCAGCAGCCGGGACAGGTCCTATGGCTACACCTTC	CASSRDRSYGYTF
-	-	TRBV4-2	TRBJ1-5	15	TGTGCCAGCAGCCAAACTTACGATAGCAATCAGCCCCAGCATTTT	CASSQTYDSNQPQHF
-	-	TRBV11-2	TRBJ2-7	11	TGTGCCAGCAGCCTAGACTACGAGCAGTACTTC	CASSLDYEQYF
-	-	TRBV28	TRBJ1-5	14	TGTGCCAGCAGCTCCCACCCTAGCAATCAGCCCCAGCATTTT	CASSSHPSNQPQHF
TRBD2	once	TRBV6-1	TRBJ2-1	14	TGTGCCAGCAGTGCAGCGGGGGGGGTCAATGAGCAGTTCTTC	CASSAAGGVNEQFF
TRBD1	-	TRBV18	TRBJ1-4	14	TGTGCCAGCTCGGGACAGGCGCATAATGAAAAACTGTTTTTT	CASSGQAHNEKLFF
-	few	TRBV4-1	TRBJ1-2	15	TGCGCCAGCAGCCTTCAAGGAACCGGGCGCTATGGCTACACCTTC	CASSLQGTGRYGYTF
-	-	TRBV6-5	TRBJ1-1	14	TGTGCCAGCAGTTACTGGCGGAAGAACACTGAAGCTTTCTTT	CASSYWRKNTEAFF
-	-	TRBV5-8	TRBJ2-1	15	TGTGCCAGCAGCTCCTTGAGTAGCTCCTACAATGAGCAGTTCTTC	CASSSLSSSYNEQFF
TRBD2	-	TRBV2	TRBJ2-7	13	TGTGCCAGCAGGGGTCTAGCGGCCTACGAGCAGTACTTC	CASRGLAAYEQYF
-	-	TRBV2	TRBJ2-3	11	TGTGCCAGCAGTATCACAGATACGCAGTATTTT	CASSITDTQYF
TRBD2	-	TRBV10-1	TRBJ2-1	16	TGCGCCAGCGCAATAGCCGGGACTAGCTCCTACAATGAGCAGTTCTTC	CASAIAGTSSYNEQFF
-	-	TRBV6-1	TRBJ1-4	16	TGTGCCAGCAGTGAGGAAACCTTCGTGGGTAATGAAAAACTGTTTTTT	CASSEETFVGNEKLFF
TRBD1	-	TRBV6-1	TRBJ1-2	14	TGTGCCAGCAGTGATTTACAGGGGGCAGGGGGCTACACCTTC	CASSDLQGAGGYTF
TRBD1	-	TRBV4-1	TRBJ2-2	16	TGCGCCAGCAGCCGAACCAGTGAACAGGGGGCCGGGGAGCTGTTTTTT	CASSRTSEQGAGELFF
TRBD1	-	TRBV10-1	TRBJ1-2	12	TGCGCCACTCCCTTCAGGCGACAGGGTTACACCTTC	CATPFRRQGYTF
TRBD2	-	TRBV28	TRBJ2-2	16	TGTGCCAGCAGTTATTGGACTAGCGGGGGATCAGGGGAGCTGTTTTTT	CASSYWTSGGSGELFF
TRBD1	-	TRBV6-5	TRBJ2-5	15	TGTGCCAGCAGTCGGGGACAGGGAAATAGGGAGACCCAGTACTTC	CASSRGQGNRETQYF
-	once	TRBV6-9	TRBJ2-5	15	TGTGCCAGCAGCTATACATGGGGAGAGCAACAGACCCAGTACTTC	CASSYTWGEQQTQYF
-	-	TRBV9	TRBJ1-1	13	TGTGCCAGCAGCGTAGAGGTGAACACTGAAGCTTTCTTT	CASSVEVNTEAFF
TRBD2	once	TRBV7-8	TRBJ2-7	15	TGTGCCAGCAGCTCAGACGGACTAGCTTCCCTCGAGCAGTACTTC	CASSSDGLASLEQYF
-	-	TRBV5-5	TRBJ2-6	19	TGTGCCAGCAGCCGAGACGACAGGTCCCCATCGAAAGGGGCCAACGTCCTGACTTTC	CASSRDDRSPSKGANVLTF
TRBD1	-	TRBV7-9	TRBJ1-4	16	TGTGCCAGCAGCGTTGGGGACAGGGGGCCCTATGAAAAACTGTTTTTT	CASSVGDRGPYEKLFF
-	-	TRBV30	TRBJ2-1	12	TGTGCCTGGAGTGTTGGGTGGGGGGAGCAGTTCTTC	CAWSVGWGEQFF
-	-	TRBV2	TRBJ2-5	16	TGTGCCAGCAGCCAAGTGACAGGGAGGGGCGAGGAGACCCAGTACTTC	CASSQVTGRGEETQYF
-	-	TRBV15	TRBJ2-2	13	TGTGCCACCAGCAGAGATCACGGGGGGGAGCTGTTTTTT	CATSRDHGGELFF
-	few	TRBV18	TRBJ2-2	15	TGTGCCAGCTCCCCCCGGGACGGTAACACCGGGGAGCTGTTTTTT	CASSPRDGNTGELFF
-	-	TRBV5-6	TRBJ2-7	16	TGTGCCAGCAGCGGCCAGGCAGGGGGGCCCTTAACCGAGCAGTACTTC	CASSGQAGGPLTEQYF
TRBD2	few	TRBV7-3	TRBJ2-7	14	TGTGCCAGCAGCCCGGGACTAGGGGTAGGTGAGCAGTACTTC	CASSPGLGVGEQYF
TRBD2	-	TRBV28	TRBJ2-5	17	TGTGCCAGCAGTTTATGGGGAGGTAGCGGGGCTCAAGAGACCCAGTACTTC	CASSLWGGSGAQETQYF
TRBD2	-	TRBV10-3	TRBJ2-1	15	TGTGCCATCAGTGAAGGGACTAGCGGGGGGTATGAGCAGTTCTTC	CAISEGTSGGYEQFF
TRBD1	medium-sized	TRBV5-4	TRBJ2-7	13	TGTGCCAGCAGCCTGGGACAGGTGTACGAGCAGTACTTC	CASSLGQVYEQYF
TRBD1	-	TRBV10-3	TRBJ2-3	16	TGTGCCATCAGTGAACGGACAGGTCGGGGAGCAGATACGCAGTATTTT	CAISERTGRGADTQYF
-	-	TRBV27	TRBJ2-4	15	TGTGCCAGCTCGTCCTCGTCTCTAGCCAAAAACATTCAGTACTTC	CASSSSSLAKNIQYF